Listed below are T cell receptor beta chains from one sample, sequenced in a study of CD4 T cells in relation to SARS-CoV-2 and coronaviruses. The data were produced by immunoSEQ multiplex PCR, yet TCRdb's version contains in-frame clones alone and is incomplete. The profile shows just under 65,000 clones, about 95% of them singletons. The sequenced sample was naive CD4+ T cells from PBMCs. These receptor sequences come from a human donor in good health. Both conserved end residues are part of each CDR3.

cdr3_aa	v_call	j_call
CASTPQIRGVGNTIYF	TRBV19	TRBJ1-3
CASSMGRVLTGEQYF	TRBV19	TRBJ2-7
CAWSVTRTDTQYF	TRBV30	TRBJ2-3
CASSAPVKDYEQYF	TRBV28	TRBJ2-7
CAWSRGTSGKQFF	TRBV30	TRBJ2-1
CASSPTSPNNEQFF	TRBV28	TRBJ2-1
CASSPSGSPYNEQFF	TRBV28	TRBJ2-1
CASSFEEKTYQETQYF	TRBV28	TRBJ2-5
CASSYGQLQGETQYF	TRBV6-6	TRBJ2-5
CASTQGVTGELFF	TRBV2	TRBJ2-2
CASSLGLAGAGGEQFF	TRBV7-2	TRBJ2-1
CASSQNRGWNTEAFF	TRBV3-1/TRBV3-2	TRBJ1-1
CASSQTSGTYNEQFF	TRBV5-1	TRBJ2-1
CASSQDSGTSGSLSGDTQYF	TRBV4-1	TRBJ2-3
CASSERLAGERLNIQYF	TRBV10-1	TRBJ2-4
CASSRDRSYEQYF	TRBV11-1	TRBJ2-7
CASSHRTGGNTGELFF	TRBV3-1/TRBV3-2	TRBJ2-2
CASSQREGTDTQYF	TRBV6-2/TRBV6-3	TRBJ2-3
CASRRRGTDTQYF	TRBV28	TRBJ2-3
CASSATLGQGANTIYF	TRBV9	TRBJ1-3
CATSRVALAGGPGEQYF	TRBV15	TRBJ2-7
CASSSNPRDRGYYEQYF	TRBV18	TRBJ2-7
CASSDSGQSSYNSPLHF	TRBV6-4	TRBJ1-6
CAWSPDRGNEQYF	TRBV30	TRBJ2-7
CASRRNSAGANVLTF	TRBV28	TRBJ2-6
CASVRSGRNTEAFF	TRBV28	TRBJ1-1
CASSPGENTGELFF	TRBV10-1	TRBJ2-2
CASSSSRTYEQYF	TRBV7-9	TRBJ2-7
CASSPQGASGYEQYF	TRBV28	TRBJ2-7
CASSPSSYEQYF	TRBV18	TRBJ2-7
CASGQGTGNQPQHF	TRBV28	TRBJ1-5
CASSLGGNSNQPQHF	TRBV7-2	TRBJ1-5
CASSLGSYEQYF	TRBV12-3/TRBV12-4	TRBJ2-7
CASSYSGGTSTDTQYF	TRBV6-5	TRBJ2-3
CASSTRGPLSYEQYF	TRBV28	TRBJ2-7
CASSPVAGYGANVLTF	TRBV7-3	TRBJ2-6
CASSPQGDSTGELFF	TRBV18	TRBJ2-2
CASSNGGSGANVLTF	TRBV6-2/TRBV6-3	TRBJ2-6
CASSYGQLLNYGYTF	TRBV6-2/TRBV6-3	TRBJ1-2
CASSFLGGRSRTEAFF	TRBV28	TRBJ1-1
CASSPGTGSANTIYF	TRBV18	TRBJ1-3
CASSQEGTSGRNAETQYF	TRBV3-1/TRBV3-2	TRBJ2-5
CASSNLDITSTDTQYF	TRBV19	TRBJ2-3
CAWSVSGQYNEQFF	TRBV30	TRBJ2-1
CASSYGGGGRHTEAFF	TRBV6-6	TRBJ1-1
CASSPTGLAGDLRELFF	TRBV27	TRBJ2-2
CASSLLRQGEGDTQYF	TRBV5-5	TRBJ2-3
CSVGQAGGYGYTF	TRBV29-1	TRBJ1-2
CASSPRTASTGELFF	TRBV9	TRBJ2-2
CASSLGEKLFF	TRBV6-6	TRBJ1-4
CASSLLWTGVSYEQYF	TRBV5-8	TRBJ2-7
CASSFLGNNEQFF	TRBV11-1	TRBJ2-1
CASSEQGAYEQYF	TRBV2	TRBJ2-7